The 13 T cell receptor beta chains in this list originate from one sample, sequenced in a study of blood T cell repertoires in COVID-19. Measured with immunoSEQ multiplex PCR; TCRdb has only the in-frame clones, and not every one. Of about 300,000 clones listed, around 86% are singletons. The source material was PBMCs or T cells enriched from blood (not recorded which). These receptors were obtained from a woman aged 18 to 35 who had recovered from COVID-19.

This clone has more than one count but fewer than ten. The DNA of the CDR3 is TGCAGCGCCCGGGACAGCCATAACTATGGCTACACCTTC. Residues: CSARDSHNYGYTF. The chain uses TRBV29-1 and TRBJ1-2; TRBD1 agrees at 7 bases. In germline, CDR1 is SQVTM, CDR2 ANQGSEA. The ends lost 7 bases at V and 1 base at J; junction bases unmatched: 6. The CDR3 extends over 13 amino acids.

The rearrangement uses TRBV3-1 (or the pseudogene TRBV3-2) and TRBJ1-2; TRBD1 might be the D (5 bases). The CDR3 sequence is 16 residues long. Per the germline V gene, CDR1 is LGHDT and CDR2 is YNNKEL (reference sequence). Trimming took off 3 bases at V and 5 bases at J, with 19 bases between the two ends. CDR3 in DNA: TGTGCCAGCAGCCACGTTGGGGAGGGACGGCTATATGGCTACACCTTC. As protein: CASSHVGEGRLYGYTF.

This rearrangement joins TRBV7-7 to TRBJ2-2; D is uncertain. The CDR3 is made up of 15 amino acids. CDR1 is SSHAT and CDR2 is FNYEAQ in the germline V gene (reference sequence). V was shortened by 5 bases and J by 1 base, with 11 bases between the two germline ends. DNA of the CDR3: TGTGCCAGCAGCCCACACCCGGGGAACACCGGGGAGCTGTTTTTT. It encodes CASSPHPGNTGELFF.

This chain connects TRBV9 to TRBJ1-2, with D possibly matching TRBD1 (6 bases). The CDR3 has 15 amino acids. Germline values: CDR1 SGDLS, CDR2 YYNGEE. Deletions cut 1 base from V and 4 bases from J, with 14 bases between. The CDR3 sequence is CASSVLGTPTYGYTF. DNA of the CDR3: TGTGCCAGCAGCGTATTGGGGACACCCACCTATGGCTACACCTTC.

This clone was seen a single time. The chain employs TRBV27 and TRBJ2-3; the match to TRBD2 covers 9 bases. The CDR3 extends over 17 amino acids. Germline loops: CDR1 MNHEY, CDR2 SMNVEV (reference sequence). V shed 5 bases and J 4 bases; nucleotides not matched to a gene: 13. CDR3 coding DNA: TGTGCCAGCAGTCGCCGCGGAGTAGCGGGAGCCTCAGATACGCAGTATTTT. Translation gives CASSRRGVAGASDTQYF.

This clone was detected once. The rearrangement links TRBV5-1 to TRBJ2-7; weak D call: TRBD2 (6 bases). Trimming took 4 bases from V and 2 from J, leaving 13 bases between them. Looked up from germline, CDR1 is SGHRS and CDR2 is YFSETQ. This CDR3 region has 14 residues. CDR3 amino acids: CASSGTWGAYEQYF. CDR3 coding DNA: TGCGCCAGCAGCGGAACGTGGGGGGCCTACGAGCAGTACTTC.

The chain recombines TRBV19 with TRBJ2-3; TRBD2 is a possible D gene (6 bases). This CDR3 is built from 15 residues. Germline CDR1 is LNHDA and CDR2 is SQIVND (reference sequence). Deletions cut 2 bases from V and 6 bases from J, with 15 bases between. This CDR3 reads CASSITGLPGDTQYF. CDR3 sequence (DNA): TGTGCCAGTAGTATAACGGGACTCCCCGGGGATACGCAGTATTTT.

This chain links TRBV10-2 with TRBJ1-6; D remains ambiguous. Trimming stripped 8 bases from V and 0 bases from J, with 23 bases between. The CDR3 contains 19 residues. Germline CDR1 reads WSHSY; CDR2 reads SAAADI. CDR3 sequence (DNA): TGCGCCAGCCAGAGGGTTTCAGGTTTTGTGGGCTCCTATAATTCACCCCTCCACTTT. Translated: CASQRVSGFVGSYNSPLHF.

This clone was observed a single time. The chain couples TRBV4-1 to TRBJ2-3, with 7 nucleotides matching TRBD1. Germline CDR1 and CDR2: MGHRA and YSYEKL. The CDR3 totals 15 residues. V gave up 0 bases and J gave up 4 bases; unmatched junction bases: 4. CDR3 nucleotide sequence: TGCGCCAGCAGCCAAGAGGCCAGGGGGTCAGATACGCAGTATTTT. It specifies CASSQEARGSDTQYF.

The chain has TRBV19 and TRBJ1-1; no reliable D call. The V end lost 5 bases, the J end lost 3 bases, and 10 bases lay between the germline ends. The V gene's germline CDR1 is LNHDA and CDR2 SQIVND (reference sequence). The CDR3 has 13 residues. This CDR3 is CASSLQFYTEAFF. The CDR3 DNA follows: TGTGCCAGTAGTCTACAGTTCTACACTGAAGCTTTCTTT.

This chain uses TRBV19 with TRBJ1-5; TRBD1 is a possible D gene (5 bases). The ends were cut back, 1 base at V and 7 bases at J, with 14 bases in the middle. CDR1 is LNHDA, CDR2 SQIVND, per germline (reference sequence). CDR3 size: 15 residues. The CDR3 DNA is TGTGCCAGTAGTATAGTGTGGGGGGGAGGACAGCCCCAGCATTTT. Encoded protein: CASSIVWGGGQPQHF.

This rearrangement joins TRBV7-3 to TRBJ2-1, with D possibly TRBD2 on 6 matching bases. The CDR3 totals 17 residues. The germline V gene encodes CDR1 SGHTA and CDR2 FQGTGA. V was trimmed by 6 bases and J by 4 bases, leaving 22 bases between them. This CDR3 reads CASSPGNSGDLYNEQFF. The CDR3 DNA is TGTGCCAGCAGTCCAGGGAATAGCGGAGACTTATACAATGAGCAGTTCTTC.

The chain joins TRBV25-1 to TRBJ1-2; 11 bases fit TRBD1. V trimming: 2 bases; J trimming: 4 bases; junction bases outside the gene matches: 3. Germline loops: CDR1 MGHDK, CDR2 SYGVNS. The CDR3 contains 15 residues. In nucleotides, the CDR3 is TGTGCCAGCAGTGAAACGGACAGGGGGCTCTATGGCTACACCTTC. Translation: CASSETDRGLYGYTF.